A single sample is the source of the 10 T cell receptor beta chains below, sequenced in a study of tumor-infiltrating lymphocytes in localized non-small cell lung cancer. The assay was immunoSEQ multiplex PCR, and TCRdb's table has in-frame clones only and misses some. In the table there are 11,000 or so clones, 80% to 90% of which are singletons. The sequenced material came from uninvolved lung tissue not adjacent to the tumor. The receptors were sampled from a human donor with non-small cell lung cancer.

This clone was recorded a few times. The gene calls are TRBV5-1 and TRBJ1-2; a weak D match, TRBD1 (6 bases). Germline values: CDR1 SGHRS, CDR2 YFSETQ. The CDR3 runs to 13 residues. The V and J ends lost 2 bases and 8 bases respectively, with 13 bases between them. In DNA form, the CDR3 reads TGCGCCAGCAGCTTACAGGGTCGTCGAGGCTACACCTTC. It translates to CASSLQGRRGYTF.

V is TRBV10-2 and J is TRBJ1-5; no firm D call. Looked up from germline, CDR1 is WSHSY and CDR2 is SAAADI. The CDR3 totals 8 residues. V was clipped by 11 bases and J by 10 bases, with 6 bases between them. The CDR3 coding sequence is TGCGCCCGATTTCCCCAGCATTTT. Its translation is CARFPQHF.

The CDR3 here is CASSLRQVLQETQYF. CDR3 coding DNA: TGTGCCAGCAGCTTGCGACAGGTCCTCCAAGAGACCCAGTACTTC. V usage is TRBV11-2 and J usage is TRBJ2-5, with D maybe TRBD1 (6 bases). In germline, CDR1 is SGHAT, CDR2 FQNNGV. With 3 bases removed from V and 1 base from J, the gap between germline ends came to 12 bases. This CDR3 is 15 amino acids long.

Points on this clone: Its ends do not fully match the called genes, so a read error is possible. The rearrangement links TRBV6-1 to TRBJ1-5, with 11 bases identical to TRBD1. The CDR3 has 16 residues. CDR1 is MNHNS and CDR2 is SASEGT in the germline V gene. CDR3 coding DNA: TGTGCCAGCAGAGAAGGACAGGGGGCCCAGGGGCAGCCCCAGCATTTT. Protein sequence: CASREGQGAQGQPQHF.

J is TRBJ2-7 and V is TRBV5-1; TRBD2 matches at 10 bases. Germline V CDR1 and CDR2: SGHRS, YFSETQ. After removal of 4 bases from V and 4 bases from J, the junction contained 26 bases not matched to a gene. The CDR3 runs 21 residues. CDR3 sequence reads: CASSPRLAGQANIRTGYEQYF. CDR3 in DNA: TGCGCCAGCAGCCCACGACTAGCGGGCCAAGCAAATATCCGTACCGGTTACGAGCAGTACTTC.

The rearrangement uses TRBV25-1 and TRBJ2-7; 10 bases line up with TRBD1. This CDR3 is built from 16 residues. The ends lost 4 bases at V and 7 bases at J; junction bases unmatched: 13. CDR1 MGHDK and CDR2 SYGVNS come from the germline V gene. CDR3 coding DNA: TGTGCCAGCAGTGGTGGGGGATTTGACAGGGGGCAAGAGCAGTACTTC. It specifies CASSGGGFDRGQEQYF.

This clone was seen once. The CDR3 loop is CASSFSGGQITGELFF. The DNA for the CDR3 is TGCGCCAGCAGCTTCAGCGGGGGGCAGATCACCGGGGAGCTGTTTTTT. The chain combines TRBV5-1 with TRBJ2-2, with 9 bases that match TRBD2. CDR1 is SGHRS and CDR2 is YFSETQ in the germline V gene. The CDR3 is 16 amino acids. Losses at the gene ends were 2 bases for V and 4 bases for J; bases not matched to a gene: 6.

V is TRBV5-6 and J is TRBJ2-6; D not resolved. V was shortened by 0 bases and J by 2 bases, with 12 bases between the two germline ends. Germline V gives CDR1 SGHDT, CDR2 YYEEEE. The CDR3 totals 17 residues. The CDR3 region is CASSLGGFLTGANVLTF. The CDR3 bases are TGTGCCAGCAGCTTGGGGGGATTCCTCACTGGGGCCAACGTCCTGACTTTC.

The chain uses TRBV6-1 and TRBJ1-5; possible D gene TRBD1, 5 bases. The CDR3 is made up of 12 amino acids. V gave up 10 bases and J gave up 7 bases, with 14 bases separating them. The germline CDR1 and CDR2 sequences are MNHNS and SASEGT. This chain's CDR3 is CAIDNGAQPQHF. As DNA, the CDR3 is TGTGCCATCGATAATGGGGCCCAGCCCCAGCATTTT.

The J gene is TRBJ1-1, the V gene TRBV9, with D tentatively TRBD1 (6 bases). The CDR3 has 13 residues. V was pared by 4 bases and J by 5 bases, with 12 bases between. Germline CDR1 reads SGDLS; CDR2 reads YYNGEE. This CDR3 reads CASSKGQGTEAFF. The CDR3 DNA follows: TGTGCCAGCAGCAAGGGCCAGGGGACTGAAGCTTTCTTT.